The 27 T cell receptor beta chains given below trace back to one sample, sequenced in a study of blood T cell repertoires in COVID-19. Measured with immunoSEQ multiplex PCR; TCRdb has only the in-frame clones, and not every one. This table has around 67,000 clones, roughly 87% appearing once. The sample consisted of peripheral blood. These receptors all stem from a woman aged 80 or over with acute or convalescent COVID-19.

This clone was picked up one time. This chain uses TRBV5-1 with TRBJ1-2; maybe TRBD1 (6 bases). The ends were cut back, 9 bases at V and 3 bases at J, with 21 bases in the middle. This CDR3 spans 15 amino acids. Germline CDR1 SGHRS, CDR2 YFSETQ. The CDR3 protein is CATTGRFRQDYGYTF. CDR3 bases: TGCGCCACCACAGGGAGATTTCGTCAGGACTATGGCTACACCTTC.

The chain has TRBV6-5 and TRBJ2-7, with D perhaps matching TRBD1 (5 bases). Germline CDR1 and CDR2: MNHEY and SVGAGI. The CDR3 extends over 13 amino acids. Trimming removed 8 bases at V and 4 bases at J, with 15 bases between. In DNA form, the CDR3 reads TGTGCCAGCTCCGAGGCAGGGCGGTACGAGCAGTACTTC. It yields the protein CASSEAGRYEQYF.

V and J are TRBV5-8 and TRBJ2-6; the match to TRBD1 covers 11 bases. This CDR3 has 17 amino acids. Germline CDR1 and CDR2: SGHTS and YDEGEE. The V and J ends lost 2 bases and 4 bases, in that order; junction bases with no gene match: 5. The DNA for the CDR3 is TGTGCCAGCAGCTTCGGACAGGGGGCATCAGGGGCCAACGTCCTGACTTTC. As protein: CASSFGQGASGANVLTF.

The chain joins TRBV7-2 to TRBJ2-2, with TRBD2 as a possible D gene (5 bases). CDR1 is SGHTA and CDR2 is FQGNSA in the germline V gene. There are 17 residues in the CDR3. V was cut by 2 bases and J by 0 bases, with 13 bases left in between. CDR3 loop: CASSLRRLTANTGELFF. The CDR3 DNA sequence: TGTGCCAGCAGCTTACGGAGGTTGACTGCGAACACCGGGGAGCTGTTTTTT. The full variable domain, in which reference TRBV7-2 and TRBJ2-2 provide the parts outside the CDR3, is GAGVSQSPSNKVTEKGKDVELRCDPISGHTALYWYRQSLGQGLEFLIYFQGNSAPDKSGLPSDRFSAERTGGSVSTLTIQRTQQEDSAVYLCASSLRRLTANTGELFFGEGSRLTVL.

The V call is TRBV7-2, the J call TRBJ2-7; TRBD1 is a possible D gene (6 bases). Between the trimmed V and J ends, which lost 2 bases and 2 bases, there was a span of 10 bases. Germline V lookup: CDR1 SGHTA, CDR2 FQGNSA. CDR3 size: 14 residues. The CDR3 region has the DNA TGTGCCAGCAGCTTAAGGGGGAGCCCCTACGAGCAGTACTTC. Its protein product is CASSLRGSPYEQYF.

CDR3 bases: TGCGCCAGCAGCTTGGGGCAGGGGGCCCAAGAGACCCAGTACTTC. Amino acid sequence: CASSLGQGAQETQYF. This chain uses TRBV5-1 with TRBJ2-5; 8 nucleotides agree with TRBD1. Looked up from germline, CDR1 is SGHRS and CDR2 is YFSETQ. J lost 1 base, V lost 0 bases, and 2 bases had no gene match. The CDR3 spans 15 residues. Filled out from reference TRBV5-1 and TRBJ2-5, the complete variable domain reads KAGVTQTPRYLIKTRGQQVTLSCSPISGHRSVSWYQQTPGQGLQFLFEYFSETQRNKGNFPGRFSGRQFSNSRSEMNVSTLELGDSALYLCASSLGQGAQETQYFGPGTRLLVL.

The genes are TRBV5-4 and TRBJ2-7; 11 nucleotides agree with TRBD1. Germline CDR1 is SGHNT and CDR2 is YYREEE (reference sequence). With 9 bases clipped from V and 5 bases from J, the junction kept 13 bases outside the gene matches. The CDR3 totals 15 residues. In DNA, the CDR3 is TGTGCCACCAGGATCTGGACAGGGGGCCGGGACGAGCAGTACTTC. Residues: CATRIWTGGRDEQYF.

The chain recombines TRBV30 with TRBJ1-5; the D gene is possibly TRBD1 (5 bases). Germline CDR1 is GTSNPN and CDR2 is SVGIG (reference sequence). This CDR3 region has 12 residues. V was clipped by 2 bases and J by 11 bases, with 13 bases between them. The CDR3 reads CAWSPKGVAQHF. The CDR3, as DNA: TGTGCCTGGAGTCCCAAAGGGGTCGCCCAGCATTTT.

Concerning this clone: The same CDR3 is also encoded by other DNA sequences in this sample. This chain's CDR3 is CSVEGQGAYEQYF. Here the CDR3 DNA reads TGCAGCGTTGAGGGACAGGGGGCATACGAGCAGTACTTC. The rearrangement links TRBV29-1 to TRBJ2-7; 12 nucleotides align to TRBD1. The CDR3 has 13 amino acids. Looked up from germline, CDR1 is SQVTM and CDR2 is ANQGSEA. Trimming removed 3 bases from V and 4 bases from J; junction bases left unmatched: 1.

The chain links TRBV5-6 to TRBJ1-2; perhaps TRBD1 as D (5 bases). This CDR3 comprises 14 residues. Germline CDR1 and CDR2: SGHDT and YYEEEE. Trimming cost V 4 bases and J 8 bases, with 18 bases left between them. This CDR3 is CASSPPDTKGGYTF. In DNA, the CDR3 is TGTGCCAGCAGCCCTCCGGACACCAAAGGGGGCTACACCTTC.

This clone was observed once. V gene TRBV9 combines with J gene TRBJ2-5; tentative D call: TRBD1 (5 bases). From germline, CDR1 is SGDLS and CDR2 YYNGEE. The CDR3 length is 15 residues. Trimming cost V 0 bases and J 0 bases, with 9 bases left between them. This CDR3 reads CASSVGARDQETQYF. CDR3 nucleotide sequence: TGTGCCAGCAGCGTAGGGGCCAGGGACCAAGAGACCCAGTACTTC. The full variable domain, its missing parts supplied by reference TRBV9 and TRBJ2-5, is DSGVTQTPKHLITATGQRVTLRCSPRSGDLSVYWYQQSLDQGLQFLIQYYNGEERAKGNILERFSAQQFPDLHSELNLSSLELGDSALYFCASSVGARDQETQYFGPGTRLLVL.

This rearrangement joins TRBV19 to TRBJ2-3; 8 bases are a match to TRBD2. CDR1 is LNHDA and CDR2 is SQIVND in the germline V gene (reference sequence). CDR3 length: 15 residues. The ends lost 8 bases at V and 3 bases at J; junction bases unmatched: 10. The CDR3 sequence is CASSLLAAGTDTQYF. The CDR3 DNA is TGTGCCAGTTCGTTACTAGCGGCGGGGACAGATACGCAGTATTTT.

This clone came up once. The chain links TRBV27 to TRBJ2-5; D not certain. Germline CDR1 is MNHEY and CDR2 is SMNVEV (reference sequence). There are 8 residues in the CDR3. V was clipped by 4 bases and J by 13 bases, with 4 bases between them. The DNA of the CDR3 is TGTGCCAGCAGTTCCCTGTACTTC. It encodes CASSSLYF.

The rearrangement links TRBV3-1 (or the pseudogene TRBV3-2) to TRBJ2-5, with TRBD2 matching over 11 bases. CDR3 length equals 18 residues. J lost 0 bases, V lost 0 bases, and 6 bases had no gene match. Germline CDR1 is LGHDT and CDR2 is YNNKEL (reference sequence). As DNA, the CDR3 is TGTGCCAGCAGCCAAGAGAGCAGACTAGCGGGGTACCAAGAGACCCAGTACTTC. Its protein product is CASSQESRLAGYQETQYF.

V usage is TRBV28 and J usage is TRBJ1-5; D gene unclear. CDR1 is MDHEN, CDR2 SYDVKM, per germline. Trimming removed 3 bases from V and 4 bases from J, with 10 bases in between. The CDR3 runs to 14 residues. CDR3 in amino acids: CASSLSVQNQPQHF. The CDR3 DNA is TGTGCCAGCAGTTTGTCTGTACAAAATCAGCCCCAGCATTTT.

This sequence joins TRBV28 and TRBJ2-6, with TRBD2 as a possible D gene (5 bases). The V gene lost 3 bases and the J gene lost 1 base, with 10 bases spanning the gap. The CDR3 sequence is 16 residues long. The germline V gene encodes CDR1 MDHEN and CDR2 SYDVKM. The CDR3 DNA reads TGTGCCAGCAGTTTCCCGGGCGGGTCTGGGGCCAACGTCCTGACTTTC. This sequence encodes CASSFPGGSGANVLTF.

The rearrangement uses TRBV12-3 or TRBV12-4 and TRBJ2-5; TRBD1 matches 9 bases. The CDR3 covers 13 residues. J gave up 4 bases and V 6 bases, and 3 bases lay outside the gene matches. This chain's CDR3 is CASSRTGVETQYF. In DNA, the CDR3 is TGTGCCAGCAGCCGGACAGGGGTAGAGACCCAGTACTTC.

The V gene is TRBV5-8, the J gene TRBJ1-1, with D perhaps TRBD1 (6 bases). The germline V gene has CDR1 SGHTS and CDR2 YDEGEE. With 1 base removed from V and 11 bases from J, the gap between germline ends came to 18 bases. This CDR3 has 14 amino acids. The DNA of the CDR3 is TGTGCCAGCAGCTTGCGGACAGTGACCACTATGGCTTTCTTT. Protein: CASSLRTVTTMAFF.

CDR3 loop: CASSLGLTGISGNTIYF. Here the CDR3 DNA reads TGTGCCAGCAGCTTGGGCCTAACAGGAATCTCCGGAAACACCATATATTTT. J is TRBJ1-3 and V is TRBV5-5; possible D gene TRBD1, 5 bases. Germline loops: CDR1 SGHKS, CDR2 YYEKEE (reference sequence). The CDR3 covers 17 residues. Trimming cost V 0 bases and J 4 bases, with 17 bases left between them.

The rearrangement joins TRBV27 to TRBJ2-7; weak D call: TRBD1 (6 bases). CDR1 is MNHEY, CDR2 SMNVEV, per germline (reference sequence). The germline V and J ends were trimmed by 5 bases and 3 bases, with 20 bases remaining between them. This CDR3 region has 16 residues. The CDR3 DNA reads TGTGCCAGCAGTGAGGCAGGGGCGAGCCCCATCTACGAGCAGTACTTC. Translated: CASSEAGASPIYEQYF.

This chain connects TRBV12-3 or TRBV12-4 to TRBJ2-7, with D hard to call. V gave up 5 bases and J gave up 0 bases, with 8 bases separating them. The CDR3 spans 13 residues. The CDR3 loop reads CASSITSSYEQYF. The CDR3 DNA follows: TGTGCCAGCAGTATCACGAGCTCCTACGAGCAGTACTTC.

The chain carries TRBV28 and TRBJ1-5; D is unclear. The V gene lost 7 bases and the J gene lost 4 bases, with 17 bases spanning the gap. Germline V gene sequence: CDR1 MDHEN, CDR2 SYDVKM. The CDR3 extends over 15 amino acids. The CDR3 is CASTLSLGGNQPQHF. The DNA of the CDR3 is TGTGCCAGCACCCTTTCGCTGGGAGGGAATCAGCCCCAGCATTTT. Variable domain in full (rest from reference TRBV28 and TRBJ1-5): DVKVTQSSRYLVKRTGEKVFLECVQDMDHENMFWYRQDPGLGLRLIYFSYDVKMKEKGDIPEGYSVSREKKERFSLILESASTNQTSMYLCASTLSLGGNQPQHFGDGTRLSIL.

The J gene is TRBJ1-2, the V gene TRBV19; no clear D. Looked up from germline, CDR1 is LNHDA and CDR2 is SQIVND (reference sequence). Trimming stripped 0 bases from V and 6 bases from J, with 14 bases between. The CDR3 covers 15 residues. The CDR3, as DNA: TGTGCCAGTAGTATAGATCTAAACAGATCGGATGGCTACACCTTC. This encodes CASSIDLNRSDGYTF.

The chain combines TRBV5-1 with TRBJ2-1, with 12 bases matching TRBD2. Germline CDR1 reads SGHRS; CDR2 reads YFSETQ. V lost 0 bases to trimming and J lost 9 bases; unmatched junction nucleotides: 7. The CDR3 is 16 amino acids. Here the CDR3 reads CASSLGLAGGLGEQFF. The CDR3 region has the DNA TGCGCCAGCAGCTTGGGTCTAGCGGGGGGGCTTGGTGAGCAGTTCTTC.

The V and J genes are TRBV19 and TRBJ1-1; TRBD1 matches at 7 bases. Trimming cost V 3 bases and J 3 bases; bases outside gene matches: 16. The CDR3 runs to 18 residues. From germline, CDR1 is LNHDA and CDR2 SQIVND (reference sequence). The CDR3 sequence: CASSIPTGTPRGDTEAFF. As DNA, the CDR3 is TGTGCCAGTAGTATTCCCACCGGGACACCCAGGGGGGACACTGAAGCTTTCTTT. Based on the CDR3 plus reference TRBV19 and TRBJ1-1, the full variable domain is DGGITQSPKYLFRKEGQNVTLSCEQNLNHDAMYWYRQDPGQGLRLIYYSQIVNDFQKGDIAEGYSVSREKKESFPLTVTSAQKNPTAFYLCASSIPTGTPRGDTEAFFGQGTRLTVV.

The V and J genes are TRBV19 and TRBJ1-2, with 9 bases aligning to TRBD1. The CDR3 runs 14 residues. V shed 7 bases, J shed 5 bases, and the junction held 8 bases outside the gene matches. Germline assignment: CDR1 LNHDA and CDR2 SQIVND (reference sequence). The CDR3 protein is CASTRTGGLYGYTF. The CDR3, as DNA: TGTGCCAGTACTCGAACAGGGGGCTTGTATGGCTACACCTTC.

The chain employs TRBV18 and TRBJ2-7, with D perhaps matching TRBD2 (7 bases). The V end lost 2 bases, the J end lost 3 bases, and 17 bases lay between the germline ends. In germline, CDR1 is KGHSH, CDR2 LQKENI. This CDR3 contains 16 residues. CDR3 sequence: CASSPFREGGNYEQYF. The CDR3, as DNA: TGTGCCAGCTCACCATTTAGGGAGGGGGGGAACTACGAGCAGTACTTC.